A single sample is the source of the 19 T cell receptor beta chains below, sequenced in a study of T cell clonotyping in hematopoietic cell transplantation. Only in-frame clones appear in the TCRdb table, and some are missing; sequencing was by immunoSEQ multiplex PCR. In the table there are 9,000 to 9,500 clones, approximately 87% of which are singletons. Sequenced here: PBMCs, sampled 180 days after allogeneic stem cell transplant. The receptors derive from a human patient who had an allogeneic stem cell transplant, so the T cells may come from the graft donor. The donor label of this sample is uncertain. Some clones in this sample may be carry-over from other donors' samples.

V and J are TRBV28 and TRBJ1-1; the D gene is possibly TRBD1 (5 bases). The V gene lost 3 bases and the J gene lost 10 bases, with 12 bases spanning the gap. Germline V CDR1 and CDR2: MDHEN, SYDVKM. This CDR3 has 12 amino acids. The CDR3 sequence: CASSFGGLVAFF. In DNA, the CDR3 is TGTGCCAGCAGTTTTGGGGGTTTGGTAGCTTTCTTT.

The rearrangement links TRBV7-2 to TRBJ2-7; D is perhaps TRBD1 or TRBD2 (5 bases each). This CDR3 comprises 15 residues. V gave up 3 bases and J gave up 3 bases, with 15 bases separating them. Germline V gene data show CDR1 as SGHTA and CDR2 as FQGNSA. CDR3 nucleotides: TGTGCCAGCAGCTTTACGGGGCCGGCCCTCTACGAGCAGTACTTC. This encodes CASSFTGPALYEQYF. Full variable domain (missing parts from reference TRBV7-2 and TRBJ2-7): GAGVSQSPSNKVTEKGKDVELRCDPISGHTALYWYRQSLGQGLEFLIYFQGNSAPDKSGLPSDRFSAERTGGSVSTLTIQRTQQEDSAVYLCASSFTGPALYEQYFGPGTRLTVT.

The chain links TRBV7-8 to TRBJ1-6; D remains unclear. V was pared by 0 bases and J by 10 bases, with 13 bases between. The CDR3 runs 15 residues. Germline V gene lookup returns CDR1 SGHVS and CDR2 FQNEAQ. CDR3 DNA: TGTGCCAGCAGCTTAGCGCCGAGGACGGGCTCACCCCTCCACTTT. It translates to CASSLAPRTGSPLHF. The full variable domain, in which reference TRBV7-8 and TRBJ1-6 provide the parts outside the CDR3, is GAGVSQSPRYKVAKRGQDVALRCDPISGHVSLFWYQQALGQGPEFLTYFQNEAQLDKSGLPSDRFFAERPEGSVSTLKIQRTQQEDSAVYLCASSLAPRTGSPLHFGNGTRLTVT.

The V and J genes are TRBV11-2 and TRBJ1-4; D is ambiguous. The CDR3 loop spans 15 amino acids. Germline-derived CDR1 and CDR2 are SGHAT and FQNNGV. V was pared by 5 bases and J by 4 bases, with 14 bases between. CDR3 in amino acids: CASSTTTAYNEKLFF. CDR3 in DNA: TGTGCCAGCAGCACGACGACTGCGTATAATGAAAAACTGTTTTTT.

This rearrangement joins TRBV9 to TRBJ1-2, with D possibly being TRBD1 (5 bases). The CDR3 is made up of 13 amino acids. Per the germline V gene, CDR1 is SGDLS and CDR2 is YYNGEE. The V end lost 0 bases, the J end lost 3 bases, and 6 bases lay between the germline ends. The CDR3 spells CASSVGGDYGYTF. The CDR3 nucleotides read TGTGCCAGCAGCGTAGGGGGCGACTATGGCTACACCTTC.

The chain is built from TRBV5-4 and TRBJ1-6, with D perhaps TRBD1 (5 bases). Per the germline V gene, CDR1 is SGHNT and CDR2 is YYREEE (reference sequence). Trimming took 4 bases from V and 4 from J, leaving 18 bases between them. There are 17 residues in the CDR3. CDR3 protein: CASSPTLRESYNSPLHF. CDR3 sequence (DNA): TGTGCCAGCAGCCCAACGCTCAGGGAGAGTTATAATTCACCCCTCCACTTT.

Only one count was recorded for this clone. The chain couples TRBV27 to TRBJ1-1, with D uncertain. The CDR3 contains 12 residues. The V gene's germline CDR1 is MNHEY and CDR2 SMNVEV (reference sequence). V lost 2 bases and J 1 base, leaving 2 bases between the germline ends. The CDR3 protein is CASSLGNTEAFF. Written as DNA, the CDR3 is TGTGCCAGCAGTTTAGGGAACACTGAAGCTTTCTTT.

The chain couples TRBV7-2 to TRBJ1-5; 7 positions match TRBD1. Germline-derived CDR1 and CDR2 are SGHTA and FQGNSA. V lost 5 bases to trimming and J lost 4 bases; unmatched junction nucleotides: 14. The CDR3 length is 17 residues. For the CDR3, the DNA is TGTGCCAGCAGCCTGAGCGGCGCCGGGACAGCTAATCAGCCCCAGCATTTT. Translated, it gives CASSLSGAGTANQPQHF.

The chain combines TRBV7-9 with TRBJ1-1, with a possible D match to TRBD1 (6 bases). V lost 5 bases and J lost 2, with 12 bases in between. The CDR3 covers 14 residues. The germline gives CDR1 SEHNR, CDR2 FQNEAQ (reference sequence). CDR3 nucleotides: TGTGCCAGCAGCCGCGGGGGGCTTAACACTGAAGCTTTCTTT. It translates to CASSRGGLNTEAFF. The whole variable domain, remainder taken from reference TRBV7-9 and TRBJ1-1, is DTGVSQNPRHKITKRGQNVTFRCDPISEHNRLYWYRQTLGQGPEFLTYFQNEAQLEKSRLLSDRFSAERPKGSFSTLEIQRTEQGDSAMYLCASSRGGLNTEAFFGQGTRLTVV.

The rearrangement uses TRBV29-1 and TRBJ1-1, with 11 bases identical to TRBD1. Germline V gives CDR1 SQVTM, CDR2 ANQGSEA. The CDR3 covers 14 residues. Trimming removed 7 bases from V and 6 bases from J; junction bases left unmatched: 10. The DNA of the CDR3 is TGCAGCGCTCGGGACAGGGGGAAGGTCTCTGAAGCTTTCTTT. Translated, it gives CSARDRGKVSEAFF.

The chain carries TRBV28 and TRBJ2-2; weak D call: TRBD1 (5 bases). Germline loops: CDR1 MDHEN, CDR2 SYDVKM. This CDR3 comprises 14 residues. Trimming took 3 bases from V and 4 from J, leaving 9 bases between them. The CDR3 is CASSFQGFTGELFF. The CDR3 DNA reads as TGTGCCAGCAGTTTTCAGGGTTTCACCGGGGAGCTGTTTTTT.

The V call is TRBV20-1, the J call TRBJ1-4; D call uncertain. Per the germline V gene, CDR1 is DFQATT and CDR2 is SNEGSKA (reference sequence). The CDR3 totals 11 residues. V dropped 3 bases and J dropped 8 bases, with 7 bases sitting between them. CDR3 DNA sequence: TGCAGTGCTAGTGGAGGGGAAAAACTGTTTTTT. It encodes CSASGGEKLFF.

The chain links TRBV7-2 to TRBJ1-2, with D hard to call. The CDR3 has 14 residues. V lost 1 base, J lost 8 bases, and 14 bases lay in between. The germline gives CDR1 SGHTA, CDR2 FQGNSA. The CDR3 DNA reads TGTGCCAGCAGCTTAGTATTGCCCGGGAACGGCTACACCTTC. It yields the protein CASSLVLPGNGYTF.

The J gene is TRBJ1-4, the V gene TRBV2, with 10 bases matching TRBD1. There are 16 residues in the CDR3. The germline gives CDR1 SNHLY, CDR2 FYNNEI. With V trimmed by 6 bases and J by 3 bases, 7 bases remained unmatched. CDR3 DNA sequence: TGTGCCAGCAGGAAAACCGGACAGGGGGCTAATGAAAAACTGTTTTTT. Amino acids: CASRKTGQGANEKLFF. The entire variable domain, with the rest obtained from reference TRBV2 and TRBJ1-4, is as follows: EPEVTQTPSHQVTQMGQEVILRCVPISNHLYFYWYRQILGQKVEFLVSFYNNEISEKSEIFDDQFSVERPDGSNFTLKIRSTKLEDSAMYFCASRKTGQGANEKLFFGSGTQLSVL.

V and J are TRBV5-4 and TRBJ2-5; TRBD2 aligns across 10 bases. Looked up from germline, CDR1 is SGHNT and CDR2 is YYREEE (reference sequence). The CDR3 has 15 amino acids. V lost 7 bases and J lost 5; bases outside the gene matches: 11. The CDR3 loop is CASSGPSGGGETQYF. The CDR3 DNA is TGTGCCAGCTCAGGTCCTAGCGGGGGAGGGGAGACCCAGTACTTC.

V gene TRBV27 combines with J gene TRBJ2-7; D possibly corresponds to TRBD2 (5 bases). V lost 8 bases and J lost 4, with 21 bases in between. The V gene's germline CDR1 is MNHEY and CDR2 SMNVEV (reference sequence). This CDR3 is built from 15 residues. The CDR3 DNA reads TGTGCCAGCGGCCCTTTTGGCCCTGGCGGGTACGAGCAGTACTTC. Residues: CASGPFGPGGYEQYF.

The rearrangement uses TRBV30 and TRBJ1-2; TRBD1 agrees at 7 bases. This CDR3 comprises 14 residues. Looked up from germline, CDR1 is GTSNPN and CDR2 is SVGIG (reference sequence). V was clipped by 3 bases and J by 0 bases; unmatched bases: 4. The CDR3 DNA is TGTGCCTGGAGCTGGACAGGAGCTAACTATGGCTACACCTTC. This codes for CAWSWTGANYGYTF.

The chain links TRBV30 to TRBJ2-5; possible D gene TRBD1, 5 bases. Germline CDR1 and CDR2: GTSNPN and SVGIG (reference sequence). This CDR3 is built from 16 residues. V lost 0 bases to trimming and J lost 1 base, with 15 bases between them. The CDR3 protein is CAWSVSDRRFQETQYF. DNA for the CDR3: TGTGCCTGGAGTGTATCAGACAGACGTTTCCAAGAGACCCAGTACTTC.

This clone was detected only once. The chain combines TRBV4-1 with TRBJ1-3; tentative D call: TRBD1 (6 bases). The CDR3 length is 16 residues. Between the trimmed V and J ends, which lost 2 bases and 0 bases, there was a span of 11 bases. Germline V CDR1 and CDR2: MGHRA, YSYEKL. The CDR3 region is CASSQRGHRSGNTIYF. DNA for the CDR3: TGCGCCAGCAGCCAAAGGGGACATCGCTCTGGAAACACCATATATTTT.